The present entry profiles one T cell receptor (beta chain) with its context. Some clones are missing from TCRdb's copy, which holds only in-frame ones; the method was immunoSEQ multiplex PCR. This repertoire shows fewer than 350,000 clones, roughly 93% found once; its top ten account for 2.3%. Clinical history reported by participants formed the basis on which cohorts were assigned. The ends lost 4 bases at V and 8 bases at J; junction bases unmatched: 4. The CDR3 covers 11 residues. From germline, CDR1 is DFQATT and CDR2 SNEGSKA (reference sequence). This entry is derived from a study of blood T cell repertoires in COVID-19.

The sample comprised PBMCs or T cells enriched from blood (not recorded which). This TCR was recovered from a woman aged 40 to 50 with acute COVID-19. The chain combines TRBV20-1 with TRBJ1-2, with TRBD1 identical over 7 bases. The CDR3 loop is CSANRGEGYTF. CDR3 in DNA: TGCAGTGCTAACAGGGGAGAAGGCTACACCTTC.